This TCR beta chain was profiled in a study of shared clonotypes between healthy human individuals. Study in general: Three CD4 naive, three CD4 memory, two CD8 naive and one CD8 memory plate were used per donor.

Clones were read by immunoSEQ multiplex PCR, and TCRdb kept only the in-frame ones, dropping some. The sample includes around 1.9 million clones, about 93% of them seen just once. The study's findings and limits: Shared clonotypes across all four donors exceeded non-shared ones in generation probability.

The germline V gene encodes CDR1 SGDLS and CDR2 YYNGEE. V lost 4 bases, J lost 2 bases, and 15 bases lay in between. This CDR3 comprises 15 residues. On this clone: Its antigen is unidentified.

Naive CD8 cells comprised CD45RO-negative, CCR7-positively selected cells, excluding terminally differentiated effector memory CD45RA+ cells. The study drew its donors from healthy HIV-negative adults without recent acute infections or vaccinations. Donors comprised only Caucasian adults living in Nashville, Tennessee. This TCR was recovered from a man aged 18 to 29 in good health. Some clones in this sample may be carry-over from other donors' samples. Sequenced input: naive CD8+ T cells from PBMCs. V is TRBV9 and J is TRBJ2-5; D unclear. The CDR3 region is CASSLGYSSQETQYF. In DNA form, the CDR3 reads TGTGCCAGCAGCCTTGGATACAGTTCACAAGAGACCCAGTACTTC.